The clone carrying this T cell receptor (beta chain) was recorded at least ten times. What it recognizes is unknown. Trimming cost V 4 bases and J 5 bases; bases outside gene matches: 14. Per germline, CDR1 SGHVS and CDR2 FQNEAQ. The CDR3 spans 17 residues. These data belong to a study of spatial heterogeneity in lung cancer. Whole-study context: Within raw reads, each unique TCR and UMI combination appeared on average more than ten times. Broader study findings: Ubiquitous, expanded tumor-derived TCRs were more frequently observed in blood at resection than at follow-up.

A unique molecular identifier was carried by every single TCR cDNA molecule. TCRdb redid the calling of the 5' RACE reads with MiXCR, one entry per CDR3 protein. The repertoire holds around 48,000 distinct CDR3 sequences, with approximately 5.7% as singletons. Time point of the sample: sample taken at primary tumor resection. TCRs were sequenced from unsorted whole RNA of tumor, nontumor lung or PBMC. The starting material was PBMCs, obtained at surgery. The receptor comes from a male donor with early-stage non-small cell lung cancer. The chain employs TRBV7-8 and TRBJ2-7; 10 bases are shared with TRBD1. Written as DNA, the CDR3 is TGTGCCAGCAGCTCCTATTGGACAGGGGGGAACTCGGACGAGCAGTACTTC. Its protein is CASSSYWTGGNSDEQYF.